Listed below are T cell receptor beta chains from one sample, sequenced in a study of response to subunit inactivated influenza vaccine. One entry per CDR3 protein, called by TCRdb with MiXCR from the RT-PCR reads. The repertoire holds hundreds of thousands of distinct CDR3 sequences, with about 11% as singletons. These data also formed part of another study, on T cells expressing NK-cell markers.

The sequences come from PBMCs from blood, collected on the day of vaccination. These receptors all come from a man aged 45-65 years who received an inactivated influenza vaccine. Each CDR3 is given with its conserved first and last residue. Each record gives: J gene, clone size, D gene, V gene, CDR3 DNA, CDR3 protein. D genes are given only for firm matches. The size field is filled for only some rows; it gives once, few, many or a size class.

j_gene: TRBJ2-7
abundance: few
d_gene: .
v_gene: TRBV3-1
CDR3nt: TGTGCCAGCAGCCAAGGCAGGGTAGGTGAGCAGTACTTC
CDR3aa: CASSQGRVGEQYF

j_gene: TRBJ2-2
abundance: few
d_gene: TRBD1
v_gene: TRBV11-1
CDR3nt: TGTGCCAGCAGCTCTAGCCCCTCTTTCATGCCGGGACAGGGGCTCACCGGGGAGCTGTTTTTT
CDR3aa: CASSSSPSFMPGQGLTGELFF

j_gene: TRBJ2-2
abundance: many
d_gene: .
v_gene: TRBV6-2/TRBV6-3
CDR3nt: TGTGCCAGCCGGAACACCGGGGAGCTGTTTTTT
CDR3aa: CASRNTGELFF

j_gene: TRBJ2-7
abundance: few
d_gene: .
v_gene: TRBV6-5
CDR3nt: TGTGCCAGCAGGACACAGGGTGTCGAGCAGTACTTC
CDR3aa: CASRTQGVEQYF

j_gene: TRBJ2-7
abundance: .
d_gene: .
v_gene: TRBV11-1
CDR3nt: TGTGCCAGCAGCTTCTCCCCCCAAGCGCAGTACTTC
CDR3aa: CASSFSPQAQYF

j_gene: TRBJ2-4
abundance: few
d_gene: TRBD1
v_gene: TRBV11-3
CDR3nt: TGTGCCAGCAGCTCCGGACAGGGGGACATTCAGTACTTC
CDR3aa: CASSSGQGDIQYF

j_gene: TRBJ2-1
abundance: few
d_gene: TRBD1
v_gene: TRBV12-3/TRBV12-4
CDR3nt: TGTGCCAGCAGCTTGGGACAGTCCCTGAGCTCCTACAATGAGCAGTTCTTC
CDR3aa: CASSLGQSLSSYNEQFF

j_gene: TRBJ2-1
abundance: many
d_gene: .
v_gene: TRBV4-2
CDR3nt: TGTGCCAGCAGCCAAGATCCGGCTAGCGTCTATGAGCAGTTCTTC
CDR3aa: CASSQDPASVYEQFF

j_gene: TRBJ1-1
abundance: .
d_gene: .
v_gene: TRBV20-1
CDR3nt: TGCAGTGCTAGATCCGGGATGGGCACTGAAGCTTTCTTT
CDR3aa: CSARSGMGTEAFF

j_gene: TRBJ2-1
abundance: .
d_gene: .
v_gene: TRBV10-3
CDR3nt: TGTGCCATCAGTGAAGGGAGTGGTGAGCAGTTCTTC
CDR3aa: CAISEGSGEQFF

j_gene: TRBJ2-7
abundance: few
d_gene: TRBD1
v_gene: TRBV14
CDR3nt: TGTGCCAGCAGCCCTCGACAGGGCACGTCCTACGAGCAGTACTTC
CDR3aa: CASSPRQGTSYEQYF

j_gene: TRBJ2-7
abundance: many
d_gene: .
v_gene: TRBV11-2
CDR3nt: TGTGCCAGCAGCCCAGACCTCGGCCCTACGATCGAGCAGTACTTC
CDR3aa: CASSPDLGPTIEQYF

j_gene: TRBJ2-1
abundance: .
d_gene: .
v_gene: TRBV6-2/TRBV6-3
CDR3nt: TGTGCCAGCAGTAACGCGGAGGAACAGCTCTTC
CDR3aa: CASSNAEEQLF

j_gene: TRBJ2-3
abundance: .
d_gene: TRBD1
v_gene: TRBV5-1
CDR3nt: TGCGCCAGCAGCTCCGGACAGGGGCTTGATACGCAGTATTTT
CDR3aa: CASSSGQGLDTQYF

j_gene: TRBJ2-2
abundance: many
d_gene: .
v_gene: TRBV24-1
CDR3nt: TGTGCCACCAGTTCCGACGGACGGAACATGCCTTACACCGGGGAGCTGTTTTTT
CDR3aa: CATSSDGRNMPYTGELFF

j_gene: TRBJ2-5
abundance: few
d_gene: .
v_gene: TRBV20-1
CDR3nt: TGCAGTGCCAGGGCGAGGGGCCTGGAGACCCAGTACTTC
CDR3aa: CSARARGLETQYF

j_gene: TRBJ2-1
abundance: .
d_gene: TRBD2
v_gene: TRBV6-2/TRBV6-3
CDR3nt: TGTGCCAGCAGTACCGGACTAGGGTACAATGAGCAGTTCTTC
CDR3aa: CASSTGLGYNEQFF

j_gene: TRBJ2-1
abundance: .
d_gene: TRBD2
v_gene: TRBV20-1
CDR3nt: TGCAGTGCGCCGACTAGCGGGAGGTATAATGAGCAGTTCTTC
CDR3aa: CSAPTSGRYNEQFF

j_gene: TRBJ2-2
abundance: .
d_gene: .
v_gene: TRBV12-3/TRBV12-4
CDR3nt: TGTGCCAGCCGGTGGGGGACGAGCACCGGGGAGCTGTTTTTT
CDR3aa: CASRWGTSTGELFF

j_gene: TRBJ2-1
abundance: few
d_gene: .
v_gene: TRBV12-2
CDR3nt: TGTGCAAGTCGCTTAGTCTCTGCGGTGAACTCCTACAATGAGCAGTTCTTC
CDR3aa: CASRLVSAVNSYNEQFF

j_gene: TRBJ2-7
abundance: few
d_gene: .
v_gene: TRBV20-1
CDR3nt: TGCAGTGCAACCAATCCGGGACATTCCTACGAGCAGTACTTC
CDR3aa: CSATNPGHSYEQYF

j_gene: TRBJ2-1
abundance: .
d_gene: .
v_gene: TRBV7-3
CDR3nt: TGTGCCAGCAGCCCGCGGGGGCCTAGCTCCTACAATGAGCAGTTCTTC
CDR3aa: CASSPRGPSSYNEQFF

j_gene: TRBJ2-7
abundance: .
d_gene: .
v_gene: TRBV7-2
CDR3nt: TGTGCCAGCAGCTTAGGCAGGGGGGGCGCCTACGAGCAGTACTTC
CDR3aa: CASSLGRGGAYEQYF